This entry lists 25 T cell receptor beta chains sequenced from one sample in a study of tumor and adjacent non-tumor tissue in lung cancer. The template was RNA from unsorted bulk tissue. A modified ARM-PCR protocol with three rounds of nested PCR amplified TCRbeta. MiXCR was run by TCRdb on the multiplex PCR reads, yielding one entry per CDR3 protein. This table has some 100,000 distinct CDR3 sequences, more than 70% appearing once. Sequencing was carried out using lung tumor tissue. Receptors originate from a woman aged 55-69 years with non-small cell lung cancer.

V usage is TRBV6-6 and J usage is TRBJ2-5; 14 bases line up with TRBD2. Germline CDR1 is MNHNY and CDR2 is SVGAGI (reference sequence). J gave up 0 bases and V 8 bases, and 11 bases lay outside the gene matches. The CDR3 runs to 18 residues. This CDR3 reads CASWRRTSGGKYQETQYF. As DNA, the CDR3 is TGTGCCAGCTGGCGTAGGACTAGCGGGGGGAAGTACCAAGAGACCCAGTACTTC.

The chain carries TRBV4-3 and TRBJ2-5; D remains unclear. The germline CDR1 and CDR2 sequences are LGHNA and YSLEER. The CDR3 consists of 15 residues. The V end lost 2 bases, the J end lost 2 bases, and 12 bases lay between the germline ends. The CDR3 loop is CASSQNRYSQETQYF. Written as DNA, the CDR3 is TGCGCCAGCAGCCAAAACCGGTACTCACAAGAGACCCAGTACTTC.

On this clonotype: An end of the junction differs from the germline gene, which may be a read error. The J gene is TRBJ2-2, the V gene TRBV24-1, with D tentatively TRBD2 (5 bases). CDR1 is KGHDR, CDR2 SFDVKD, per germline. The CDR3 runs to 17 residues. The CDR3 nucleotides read TGTGCCACCAGTGATTTGGGTTCAGGAGGCGACACCGGGGAGCTGTCTTTT. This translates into CATSDLGSGGDTGELSF.

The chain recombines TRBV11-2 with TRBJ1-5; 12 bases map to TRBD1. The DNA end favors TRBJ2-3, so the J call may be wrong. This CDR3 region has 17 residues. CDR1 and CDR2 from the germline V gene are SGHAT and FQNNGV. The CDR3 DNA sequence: TGTGCCAGCAGCTTAGACGGGGACAGGGGGCTCTGGCAGCCCCAGTATTTT. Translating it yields CASSLDGDRGLWQPQYF.

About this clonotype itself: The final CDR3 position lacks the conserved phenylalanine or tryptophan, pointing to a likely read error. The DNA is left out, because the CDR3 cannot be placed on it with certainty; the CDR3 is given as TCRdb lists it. CDR3 loop: CASSSYHREVGDEQFL. V and J are TRBV12-3 or TRBV12-4 and TRBJ2-1; the D segment call TRBD1 is taken from the table without a DNA check. The CDR3 is 16 residues long, ends included.

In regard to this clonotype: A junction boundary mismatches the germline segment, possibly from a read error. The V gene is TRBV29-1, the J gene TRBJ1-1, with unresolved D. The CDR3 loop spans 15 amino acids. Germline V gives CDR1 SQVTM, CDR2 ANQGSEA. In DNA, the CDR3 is TGCACCGTACTCCCCCGGGGAGCCCTGAACACTGCAGCTTTCTTT. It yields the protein CTVLPRGALNTAAFF.

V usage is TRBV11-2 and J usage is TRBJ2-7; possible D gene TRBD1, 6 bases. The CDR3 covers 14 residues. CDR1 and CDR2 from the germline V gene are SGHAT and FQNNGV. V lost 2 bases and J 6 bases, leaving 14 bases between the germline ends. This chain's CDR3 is CASSLSTGIPEQYF. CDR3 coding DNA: TGTGCCAGCAGCTTATCCACAGGGATACCCGAGCAGTACTTC. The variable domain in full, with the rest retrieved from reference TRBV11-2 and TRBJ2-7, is EAGVAQSPRYKIIEKRQSVAFWCNPISGHATLYWYQQILGQGPKLLIQFQNNGVVDDSQLPKDRFSAERLKGVDSTLKIQPAKLEDSAVYLCASSLSTGIPEQYFGPGTRLTVT.

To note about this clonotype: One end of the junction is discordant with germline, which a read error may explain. The DNA for the CDR3 is TGCGCCAGCATCCAAAGATCGACAGGGTGGGAGACCCAGTACTTC. Its translation: CASIQRSTGWETQYF. This chain links TRBV4-3 with TRBJ2-5, with 7 bases lining up with TRBD1. CDR3 length: 15 amino acids. Germline V lookup: CDR1 LGHNA, CDR2 YSLEER.

CDR3 bases: TGTGCCAGCAGCGGCCTCAAGGGGGCCATACTGAACATTCAGTACTTC. Amino acids: CASSGLKGAILNIQYF. This chain uses TRBV11-2 with TRBJ2-4; 7 nucleotides agree with TRBD1. This CDR3 region has 16 residues. Germline V gene data show CDR1 as SGHAT and CDR2 as FQNNGV. J gave up 7 bases and V 5 bases, and 14 bases lay outside the gene matches.

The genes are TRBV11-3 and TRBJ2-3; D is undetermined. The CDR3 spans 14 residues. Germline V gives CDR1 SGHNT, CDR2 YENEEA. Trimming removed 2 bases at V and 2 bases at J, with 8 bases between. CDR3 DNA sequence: TGTGCCAGCAGCTTAAGAGGATACACAGATACGCAGTATTTT. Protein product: CASSLRGYTDTQYF.

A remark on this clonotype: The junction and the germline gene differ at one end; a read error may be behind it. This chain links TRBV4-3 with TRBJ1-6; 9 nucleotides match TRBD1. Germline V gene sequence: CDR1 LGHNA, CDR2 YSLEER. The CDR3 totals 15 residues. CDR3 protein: CANSPEDRGNSPLHF. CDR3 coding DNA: TGCGCCAACAGCCCCGAGGACAGGGGAAATTCACCCCTCCATTTT.

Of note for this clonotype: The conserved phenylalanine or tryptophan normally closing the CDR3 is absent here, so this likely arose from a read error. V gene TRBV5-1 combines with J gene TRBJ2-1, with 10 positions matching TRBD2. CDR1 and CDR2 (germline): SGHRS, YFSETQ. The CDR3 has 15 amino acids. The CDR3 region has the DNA TGCGCCAGCAACTTGAGGACTAGCGGTTACAATGAGCAGTTCCTC. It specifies CASNLRTSGYNEQFL.

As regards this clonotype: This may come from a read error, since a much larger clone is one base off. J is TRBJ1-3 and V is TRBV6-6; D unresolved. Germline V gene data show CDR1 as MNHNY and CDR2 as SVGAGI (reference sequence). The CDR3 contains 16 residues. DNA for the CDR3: TGTGTCAGCAGTTACTCGGGGATACCCTCTGGAAACACCATATATTTT. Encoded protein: CVSSYSGIPSGNTIYF.

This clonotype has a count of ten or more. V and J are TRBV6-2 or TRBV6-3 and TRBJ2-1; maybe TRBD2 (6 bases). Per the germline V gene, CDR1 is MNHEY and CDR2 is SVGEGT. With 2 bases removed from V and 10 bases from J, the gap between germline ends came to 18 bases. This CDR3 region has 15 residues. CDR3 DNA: TGTGCCAGCAGTTACACGGGAGTCTTGGCGGGCGAGCAGTTCTTC. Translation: CASSYTGVLAGEQFF.

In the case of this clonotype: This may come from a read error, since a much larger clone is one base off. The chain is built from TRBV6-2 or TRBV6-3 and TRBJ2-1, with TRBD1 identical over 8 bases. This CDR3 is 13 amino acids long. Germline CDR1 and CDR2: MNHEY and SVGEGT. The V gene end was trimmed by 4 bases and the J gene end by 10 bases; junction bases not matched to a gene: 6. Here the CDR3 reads CASSSQDRVEQFF. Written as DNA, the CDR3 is TGTGCCAGCAGTTCCCAGGACAGGGTGGAGCAGTTCTTC.

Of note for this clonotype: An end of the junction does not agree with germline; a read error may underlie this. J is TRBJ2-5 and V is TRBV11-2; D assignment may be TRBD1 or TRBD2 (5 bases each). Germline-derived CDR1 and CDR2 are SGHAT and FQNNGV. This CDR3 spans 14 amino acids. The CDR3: CASSLNWDQETHYF. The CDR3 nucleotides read TGTGCCAGCAGCTTGAACTGGGACCAAGAGACCCACTACTTC.

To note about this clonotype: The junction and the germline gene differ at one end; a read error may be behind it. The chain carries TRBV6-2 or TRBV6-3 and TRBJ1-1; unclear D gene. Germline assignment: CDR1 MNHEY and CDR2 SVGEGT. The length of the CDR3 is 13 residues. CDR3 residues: CASSYVLDTESFF. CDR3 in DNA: TGTGCAAGCAGTTATGTATTAGACACTGAATCTTTCTTT.

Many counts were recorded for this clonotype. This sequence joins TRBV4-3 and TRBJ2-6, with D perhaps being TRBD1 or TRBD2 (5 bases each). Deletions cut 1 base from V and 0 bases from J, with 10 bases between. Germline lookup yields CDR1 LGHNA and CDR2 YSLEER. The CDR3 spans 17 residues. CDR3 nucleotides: TGCGCCAGCAGCCAAGGTGGGGGTCTCTCTGGGGCCAACGTCCTGACTTTC. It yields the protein CASSQGGGLSGANVLTF.

The CDR3 spells CSALPGQASTDTQYF. For the CDR3, the DNA is TGCAGTGCGCTTCCGGGACAGGCGTCTACAGATACGCAGTATTTT. This chain connects TRBV20-1 to TRBJ2-3, with 8 bases fitting TRBD1. V lost 6 bases and J lost 3; bases outside the gene matches: 11. The germline gives CDR1 DFQATT, CDR2 SNEGSKA (reference sequence). This CDR3 comprises 15 residues.

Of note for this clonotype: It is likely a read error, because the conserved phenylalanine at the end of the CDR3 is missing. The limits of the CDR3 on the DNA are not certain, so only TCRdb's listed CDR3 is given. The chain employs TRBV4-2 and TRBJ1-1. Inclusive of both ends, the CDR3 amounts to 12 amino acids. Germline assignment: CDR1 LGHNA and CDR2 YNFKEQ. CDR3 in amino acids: CASSQGSTEFFY.

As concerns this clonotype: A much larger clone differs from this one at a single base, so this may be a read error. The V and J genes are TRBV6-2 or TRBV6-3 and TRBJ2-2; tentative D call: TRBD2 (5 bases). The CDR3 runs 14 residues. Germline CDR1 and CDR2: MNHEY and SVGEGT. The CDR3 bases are TGTGCCAGCAGTCGAACTAGTTCAACCGGGGAGCTGTTGTTT. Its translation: CASSRTSSTGELLF.

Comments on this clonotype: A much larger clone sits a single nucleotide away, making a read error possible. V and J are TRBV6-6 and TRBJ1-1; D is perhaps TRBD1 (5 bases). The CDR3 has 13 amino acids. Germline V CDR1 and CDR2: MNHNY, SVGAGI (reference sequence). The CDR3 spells CASRPPQDTETFF. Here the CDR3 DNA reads TGTGCCAGCAGACCCCCACAGGACACTGAAACTTTCTTT.

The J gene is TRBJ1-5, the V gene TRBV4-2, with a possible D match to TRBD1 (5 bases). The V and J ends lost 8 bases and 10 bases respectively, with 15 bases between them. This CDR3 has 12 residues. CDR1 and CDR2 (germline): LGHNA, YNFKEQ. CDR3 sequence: CASRRGNRPQHF. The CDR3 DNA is TGTGCCAGCCGACGGGGCAATCGACCCCAGCATTTT.

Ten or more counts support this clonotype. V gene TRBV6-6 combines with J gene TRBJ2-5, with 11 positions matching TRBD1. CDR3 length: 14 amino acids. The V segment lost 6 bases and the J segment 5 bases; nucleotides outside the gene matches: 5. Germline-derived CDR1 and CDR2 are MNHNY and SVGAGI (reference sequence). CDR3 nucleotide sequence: TGTGCCAGCAGCGGACAGGGGGCTAGGGAGACCCAGTACTTC. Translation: CASSGQGARETQYF.

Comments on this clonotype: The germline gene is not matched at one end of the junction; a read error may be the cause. The CDR3 sequence is CTSSPEPSGNTIYF. As DNA, the CDR3 is TGTACCAGCAGTCCGGAACCCTCTGGAAACACCATATATTTT. The chain uses TRBV6-2 or TRBV6-3 and TRBJ1-3; D gene uncertain. Per the germline V gene, CDR1 is MNHEY and CDR2 is SVGEGT. This CDR3 is built from 14 residues.